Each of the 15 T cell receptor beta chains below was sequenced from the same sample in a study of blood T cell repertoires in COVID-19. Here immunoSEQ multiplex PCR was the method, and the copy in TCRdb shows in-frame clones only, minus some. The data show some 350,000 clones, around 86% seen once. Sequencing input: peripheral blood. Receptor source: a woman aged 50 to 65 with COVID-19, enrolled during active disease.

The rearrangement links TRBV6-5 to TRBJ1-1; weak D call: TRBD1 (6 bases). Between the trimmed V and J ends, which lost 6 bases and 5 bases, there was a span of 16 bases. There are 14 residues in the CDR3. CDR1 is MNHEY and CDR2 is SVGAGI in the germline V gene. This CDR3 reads CASRATGLKTEAFF. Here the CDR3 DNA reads TGTGCCAGCAGGGCCACAGGGCTAAAGACTGAAGCTTTCTTT.

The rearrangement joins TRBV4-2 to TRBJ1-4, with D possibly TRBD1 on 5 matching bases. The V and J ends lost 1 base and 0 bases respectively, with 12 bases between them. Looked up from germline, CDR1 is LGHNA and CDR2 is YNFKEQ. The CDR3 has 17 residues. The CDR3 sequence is CASSQGRGSATNEKLFF. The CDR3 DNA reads TGTGCCAGCAGCCAAGGCCGGGGGTCTGCAACTAATGAAAAACTGTTTTTT.

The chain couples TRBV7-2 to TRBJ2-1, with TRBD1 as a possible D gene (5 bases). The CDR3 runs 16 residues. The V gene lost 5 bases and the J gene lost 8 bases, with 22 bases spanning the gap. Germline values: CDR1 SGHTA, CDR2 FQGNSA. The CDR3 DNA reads TGTGCCAGCAGCGCTTTGCTAGTGTGGGGCGACGATGAGCAGTTCTTC. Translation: CASSALLVWGDDEQFF.

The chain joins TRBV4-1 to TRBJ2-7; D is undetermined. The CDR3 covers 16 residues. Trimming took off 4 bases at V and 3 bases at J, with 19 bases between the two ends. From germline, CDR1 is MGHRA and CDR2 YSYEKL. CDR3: CASSPTPRAEVYEQYF. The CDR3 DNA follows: TGCGCCAGCAGCCCCACCCCCCGAGCCGAGGTCTACGAGCAGTACTTC.

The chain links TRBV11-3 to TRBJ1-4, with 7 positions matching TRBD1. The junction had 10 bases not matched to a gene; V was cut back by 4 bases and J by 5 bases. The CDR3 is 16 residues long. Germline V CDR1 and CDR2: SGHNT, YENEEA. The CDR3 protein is CASSSGGTVLNEKLFF. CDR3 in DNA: TGTGCCAGCAGCTCAGGAGGGACAGTACTAAATGAAAAACTGTTTTTT.

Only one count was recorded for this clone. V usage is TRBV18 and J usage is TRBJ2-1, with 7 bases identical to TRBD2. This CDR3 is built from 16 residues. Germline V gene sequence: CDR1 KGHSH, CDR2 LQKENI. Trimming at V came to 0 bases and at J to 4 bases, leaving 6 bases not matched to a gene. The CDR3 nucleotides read TGTGCCAGCTCACCACCCCAGGGAGGGCCTTACAATGAGCAGTTCTTC. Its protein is CASSPPQGGPYNEQFF.

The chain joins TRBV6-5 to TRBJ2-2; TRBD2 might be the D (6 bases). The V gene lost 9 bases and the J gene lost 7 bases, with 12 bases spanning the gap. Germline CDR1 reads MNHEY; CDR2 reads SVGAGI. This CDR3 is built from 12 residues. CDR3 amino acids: CARGGRVGELFF. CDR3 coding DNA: TGTGCCAGAGGAGGGCGGGTCGGGGAGCTGTTTTTT.

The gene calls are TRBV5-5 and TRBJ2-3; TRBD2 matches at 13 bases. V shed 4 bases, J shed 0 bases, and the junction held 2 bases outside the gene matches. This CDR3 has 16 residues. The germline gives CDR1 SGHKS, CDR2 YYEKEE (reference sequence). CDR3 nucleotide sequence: TGTGCCAGCAGCCCGGGACTAGCGGGAAGCACAGATACGCAGTATTTT. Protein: CASSPGLAGSTDTQYF.

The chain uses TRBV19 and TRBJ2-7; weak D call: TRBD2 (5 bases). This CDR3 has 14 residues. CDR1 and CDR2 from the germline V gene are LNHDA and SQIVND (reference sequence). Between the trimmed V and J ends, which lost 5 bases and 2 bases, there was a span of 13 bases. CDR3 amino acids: CASSPRPGTYEQYF. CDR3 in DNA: TGTGCCAGTAGTCCCCGTCCGGGAACCTACGAGCAGTACTTC.

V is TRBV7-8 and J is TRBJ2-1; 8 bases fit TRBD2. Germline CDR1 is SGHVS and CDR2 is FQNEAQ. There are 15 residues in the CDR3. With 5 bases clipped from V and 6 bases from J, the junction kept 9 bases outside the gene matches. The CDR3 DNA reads TGTGCCAGCAGCGTCCGGGAGGGCCGTGGCAATGAGCAGTTCTTC. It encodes CASSVREGRGNEQFF.

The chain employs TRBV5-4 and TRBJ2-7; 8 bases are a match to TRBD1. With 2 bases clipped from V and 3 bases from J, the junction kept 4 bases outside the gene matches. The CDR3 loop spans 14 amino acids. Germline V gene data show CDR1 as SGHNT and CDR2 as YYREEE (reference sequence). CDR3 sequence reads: CASSLGTGVYEQYF. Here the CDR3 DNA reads TGTGCCAGCAGCTTAGGGACAGGCGTCTACGAGCAGTACTTC.

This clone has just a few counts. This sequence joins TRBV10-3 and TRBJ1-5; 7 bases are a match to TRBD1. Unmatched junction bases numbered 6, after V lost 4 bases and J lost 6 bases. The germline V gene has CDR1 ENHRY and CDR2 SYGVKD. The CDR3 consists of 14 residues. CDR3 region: CAISAGQGGQPQHF. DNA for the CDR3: TGTGCCATCAGTGCGGGGCAGGGGGGTCAGCCCCAGCATTTT.

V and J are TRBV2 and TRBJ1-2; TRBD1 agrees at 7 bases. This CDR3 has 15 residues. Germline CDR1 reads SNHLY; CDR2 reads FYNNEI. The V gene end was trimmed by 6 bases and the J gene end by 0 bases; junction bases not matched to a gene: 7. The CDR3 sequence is CASRGQISSNYGYTF. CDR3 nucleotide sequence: TGTGCCAGCAGGGGACAGATATCCTCTAACTATGGCTACACCTTC. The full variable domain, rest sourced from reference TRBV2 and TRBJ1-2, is EPEVTQTPSHQVTQMGQEVILRCVPISNHLYFYWYRQILGQKVEFLVSFYNNEISEKSEIFDDQFSVERPDGSNFTLKIRSTKLEDSAMYFCASRGQISSNYGYTFGSGTRLTVV.

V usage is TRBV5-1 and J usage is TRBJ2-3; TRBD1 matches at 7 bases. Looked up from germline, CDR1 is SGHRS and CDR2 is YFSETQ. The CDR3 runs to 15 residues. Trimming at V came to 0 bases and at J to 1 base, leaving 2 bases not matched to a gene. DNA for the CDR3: TGCGCCAGCAGCTTGGAAGGGGGCCGCACAGATACGCAGTATTTT. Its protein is CASSLEGGRTDTQYF.

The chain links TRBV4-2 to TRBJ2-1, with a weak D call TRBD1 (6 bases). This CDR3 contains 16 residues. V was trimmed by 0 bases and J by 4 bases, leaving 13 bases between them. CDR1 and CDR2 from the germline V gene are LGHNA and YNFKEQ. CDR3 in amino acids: CASSQDRGILYNEQFF. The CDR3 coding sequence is TGTGCCAGCAGCCAAGATAGGGGGATCCTATACAATGAGCAGTTCTTC.